The clone carrying this T cell receptor (beta chain) was found a few times. Its matching antigen is unknown. The sample comes from a study of regulatory T cells in long-lasting Graves disease. Study-level results: Small numbers of samples may have cut accuracy. Persistent disease samples used TRBV28, TRBJ1-2 and TRBJ2-5 preferentially.

Between the trimmed V and J ends, which lost 4 bases and 3 bases, there was a span of 14 bases. The germline CDR1 and CDR2 sequences are SGHRS and YFSETQ. The CDR3 is made up of 15 amino acids. The TCR beta library used iRepertoire HTBI primers with Arm-PCR amplification of CDR3. TCRdb independently ran MiXCR on the multiplex PCR reads; one entry per CDR3 protein. Here the sample spans a few hundred thousand distinct CDR3 sequences, about a quarter being singletons. As for time point: persistent/refractory GD, antithyroid drugs over 5 years with positive TRAb. PBMC RNA was the source of the TCR library. Under American Thyroid Association guidelines, Graves' disease was diagnosed.

Sample: peripheral blood mononuclear cells (PBMCs), taken when the disease was refractory, from a patient treated with antithyroid drugs. The clonotype originates from a female donor with Graves disease. This sequence joins TRBV5-1 and TRBJ1-5, with a tentative D call TRBD1 (6 bases). The CDR3 nucleotides read TGCGCCAGCAGCATTTCGACAGGCCACAATCAGCCCCAGCATTTT. Translation gives CASSISTGHNQPQHF.